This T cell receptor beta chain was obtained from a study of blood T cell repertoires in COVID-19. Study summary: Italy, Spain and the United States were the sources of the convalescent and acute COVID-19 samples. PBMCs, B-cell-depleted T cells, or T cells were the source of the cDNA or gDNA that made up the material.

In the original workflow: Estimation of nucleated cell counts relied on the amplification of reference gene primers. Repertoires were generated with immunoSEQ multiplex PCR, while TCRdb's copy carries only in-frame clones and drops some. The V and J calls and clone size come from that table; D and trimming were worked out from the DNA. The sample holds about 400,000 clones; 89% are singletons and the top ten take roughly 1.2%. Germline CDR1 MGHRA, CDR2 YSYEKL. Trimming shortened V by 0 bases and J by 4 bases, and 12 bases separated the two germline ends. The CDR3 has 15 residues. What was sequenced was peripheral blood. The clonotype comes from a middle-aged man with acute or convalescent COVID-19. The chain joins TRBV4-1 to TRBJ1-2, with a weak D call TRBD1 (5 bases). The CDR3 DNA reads TGCGCCAGCAGCCAAGAAGGCGGGACTGTCTATGGCTACACCTTC. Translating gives CASSQEGGTVYGYTF.